These T cell receptor beta chains were read from a single sample in a study of T cell changes during pregnancy in multiple sclerosis. The data were produced by immunoSEQ multiplex PCR, yet TCRdb's version contains in-frame clones alone and is incomplete. The sample lists 65,000 to 85,000 clones, about nine tenths occurring once. Sequencing was performed on peripheral blood, taken after pregnancy. Source of these receptors: a female donor in good health, enrolled as a control in a pregnancy study. Each CDR3 is given with its conserved first and last residue. The D gene is left open where the match is weak. The listing skips clone size in some rows; elsewhere it reads once, few, many or a size class.

clone_size	v_call	d_call	j_call	cdr3_aa	cdr3_nt
NA	TRBV19	TRBD2	TRBJ2-1	CASSILAGGITDEQFF	TGTGCCAGTAGTATACTAGCGGGAGGGATTACGGATGAGCAGTTCTTC
NA	TRBV27	TRBD2	TRBJ2-3	CASSLAGGSLDTQYF	TGTGCCAGCAGTTTAGCGGGGGGCAGTCTGGATACGCAGTATTTT
NA	TRBV5-1	NA	TRBJ2-7	CASSSNLAGSYEQYF	TGCGCCAGCAGCTCAAACCTGGCGGGGTCCTACGAGCAGTACTTC
once	TRBV29-1	TRBD2	TRBJ2-7	CSARGVGTYEQYF	TGCAGCGCCCGGGGGGTTGGAACCTACGAGCAGTACTTC
NA	TRBV21-1	NA	TRBJ1-6	CASSKPGHNSPLHF	TGTGCCAGCAGCAAGCCAGGGCATAATTCACCCCTCCACTTT
NA	TRBV29-1	NA	TRBJ2-1	CSVEGRVGEQFF	TGCAGCGTTGAGGGCAGGGTAGGTGAGCAGTTCTTC
NA	TRBV4-2	NA	TRBJ2-1	CASSQDLGGSSYNEQFF	TGTGCCAGCAGCCAAGATCTTGGCGGTAGCTCCTACAATGAGCAGTTCTTC
NA	TRBV10-3	NA	TRBJ2-7	CAISERGGEQYF	TGTGCCATCAGTGAGCGGGGTGGCGAGCAGTACTTC
NA	TRBV6-1	TRBD1	TRBJ1-5	CASSEVRGPGFAVQPQHF	TGTGCCAGCAGTGAAGTGAGGGGGCCCGGTTTTGCGGTTCAGCCCCAGCATTTT
few	TRBV15	TRBD1	TRBJ1-6	CATSTIGGSPLHF	TGTGCCACCAGCACCATAGGGGGCTCACCCCTCCACTTT
NA	TRBV18	NA	TRBJ2-2	CASSPSGTGELFF	TGTGCCAGCTCACCGTCGGGGACCGGGGAGCTGTTTTTT
NA	TRBV11-3	TRBD2	TRBJ2-7	CASSFSGGLREQYF	TGTGCCAGCAGCTTCAGCGGGGGGCTAAGGGAGCAGTACTTC
NA	TRBV5-1	TRBD1	TRBJ2-7	CASSLSGTGTYEQYF	TGCGCCAGCAGCTTGTCCGGGACAGGCACCTACGAGCAGTACTTC
NA	TRBV27	TRBD2	TRBJ2-4	CASSPYSGRENIQYF	TGTGCCAGCAGTCCGTATAGCGGGAGGGAAAACATTCAGTACTTC
once	TRBV6-5	NA	TRBJ2-3	CASKRQGLTDTQYF	TGTGCCAGCAAGCGACAGGGACTCACAGATACGCAGTATTTT
NA	TRBV5-4	NA	TRBJ2-7	CASSSNSYGYEQYF	TGTGCCAGCAGCTCGAACTCATACGGTTACGAGCAGTACTTC
NA	TRBV20-1	NA	TRBJ1-3	CSALLGNTIYF	TGCAGTGCCCTACTAGGAAACACCATATATTTT
NA	TRBV27	TRBD1	TRBJ1-1	CASSFSGQMNTEAFF	TGTGCCAGCAGTTTTTCGGGACAGATGAACACTGAAGCTTTCTTT
once	TRBV6-1	NA	TRBJ1-5	CASSDSTGSNQPQHF	TGTGCCAGCAGTGATTCAACAGGGAGCAATCAGCCCCAGCATTTT
NA	TRBV29-1	TRBD2	TRBJ2-5	CSVVPSGVTETQYF	TGCAGCGTTGTCCCTAGCGGGGTTACAGAGACCCAGTACTTC
NA	TRBV5-8	NA	TRBJ2-5	CASSQGETQYF	TGTGCCAGCAGCCAGGGGGAGACCCAGTACTTC
NA	TRBV27	TRBD2	TRBJ2-7	CASSSGLAGLEQYF	TGTGCCAGCAGTTCTGGACTAGCGGGCCTCGAGCAGTACTTC
NA	TRBV29-1	NA	TRBJ1-2	CSAITPADNYGYTF	TGCAGCGCCATAACCCCGGCGGATAACTATGGCTACACCTTC
NA	TRBV7-9	NA	TRBJ2-5	CASSFRFNDQGETQYF	TGTGCCAGCAGCTTCCGCTTTAACGATCAGGGGGAGACCCAGTACTTC
NA	TRBV11-3	TRBD1	TRBJ2-3	CASSWGQPDTDTQYF	TGTGCCAGCAGCTGGGGACAGCCTGACACAGATACGCAGTATTTT
NA	TRBV15	NA	TRBJ1-1	CATMWSDSHTEAFF	TGTGCCACCATGTGGAGCGACAGTCACACTGAAGCTTTCTTT
NA	TRBV19	NA	TRBJ1-5	CASNPLGISNQPQHF	TGTGCCAGTAACCCACTCGGGATTAGCAATCAGCCCCAGCATTTT
once	TRBV5-1	TRBD1	TRBJ1-1	CASSTGQGVTEAFF	TGCGCCAGCAGCACTGGACAGGGAGTCACTGAAGCTTTCTTT
NA	TRBV7-2	TRBD1	TRBJ1-5	CASSARQGNLLQPQHF	TGTGCCAGCAGCGCCCGACAGGGGAATCTGCTTCAGCCCCAGCATTTT
NA	TRBV18	NA	TRBJ1-3	CASSPGTPSGNTIYF	TGTGCCAGCTCACCGGGCACCCCCTCTGGAAACACCATATATTTT
NA	TRBV27	NA	TRBJ1-1	CASSLSGRSMNTEAFF	TGTGCCAGCAGTTTATCGGGCCGGTCCATGAACACTGAAGCTTTCTTT
NA	TRBV30	NA	TRBJ1-2	CAWKRQGPYGYTF	TGTGCCTGGAAGCGTCAGGGCCCCTATGGCTACACCTTC
NA	TRBV6-1	NA	TRBJ1-2	CASSERGNYGYTF	TGTGCCAGCAGTGAGCGGGGTAACTATGGCTACACCTTC
NA	TRBV7-9	TRBD2	TRBJ2-5	CASSLASGGTQYF	TGTGCCAGCAGCTTAGCTAGCGGGGGGACCCAGTACTTC
NA	TRBV7-2	TRBD1	TRBJ1-3	CASGQDRGRGNTIYF	TGTGCCAGCGGGCAAGACAGGGGGAGGGGAAACACCATATATTTT
NA	TRBV6-5	NA	TRBJ2-1	CASSLGGGEQFF	TGTGCCAGCAGCTTGGGAGGGGGGGAGCAGTTCTTC
NA	TRBV20-1	NA	TRBJ2-1	CSAGSSGEQFF	TGCAGTGCTGGGAGTAGCGGTGAGCAGTTCTTC
NA	TRBV5-6	NA	TRBJ1-5	CASSFRGASNQPQHF	TGTGCCAGCAGCTTCCGGGGGGCAAGCAATCAGCCCCAGCATTTT
NA	TRBV2	TRBD1	TRBJ2-3	CASTWTGGFDTQYF	TGTGCCAGCACTTGGACAGGGGGTTTTGATACGCAGTATTTT
NA	TRBV30	TRBD1	TRBJ1-1	CAWSGQGGTEAFF	TGTGCCTGGAGCGGACAGGGGGGGACTGAAGCTTTCTTT
NA	TRBV27	TRBD1	TRBJ1-4	CASSSWDRGEKLFF	TGTGCCAGCAGTTCCTGGGACAGGGGTGAAAAACTGTTTTTT
NA	TRBV18	TRBD2	TRBJ2-7	CASSREGDEQYF	TGTGCCAGCTCAAGGGAGGGAGACGAGCAGTACTTC
NA	TRBV7-2	TRBD1	TRBJ1-4	CASRRQGGATNEKLFF	TGTGCCAGCAGACGACAGGGGGGGGCAACTAATGAAAAACTGTTTTTT
NA	TRBV19	TRBD1	TRBJ1-1	CASSKGQTNTEAFF	TGTGCCAGTAGTAAGGGACAGACCAACACTGAAGCTTTCTTT
NA	TRBV7-8	TRBD1	TRBJ1-2	CASSFTGGYGYTF	TGTGCCAGCAGCTTTACAGGGGGCTATGGCTACACCTTC
NA	TRBV5-3	NA	TRBJ2-5	CARSLPGEKSQETQYF	TGTGCCAGAAGCTTGCCGGGAGAGAAATCCCAAGAGACCCAGTACTTC